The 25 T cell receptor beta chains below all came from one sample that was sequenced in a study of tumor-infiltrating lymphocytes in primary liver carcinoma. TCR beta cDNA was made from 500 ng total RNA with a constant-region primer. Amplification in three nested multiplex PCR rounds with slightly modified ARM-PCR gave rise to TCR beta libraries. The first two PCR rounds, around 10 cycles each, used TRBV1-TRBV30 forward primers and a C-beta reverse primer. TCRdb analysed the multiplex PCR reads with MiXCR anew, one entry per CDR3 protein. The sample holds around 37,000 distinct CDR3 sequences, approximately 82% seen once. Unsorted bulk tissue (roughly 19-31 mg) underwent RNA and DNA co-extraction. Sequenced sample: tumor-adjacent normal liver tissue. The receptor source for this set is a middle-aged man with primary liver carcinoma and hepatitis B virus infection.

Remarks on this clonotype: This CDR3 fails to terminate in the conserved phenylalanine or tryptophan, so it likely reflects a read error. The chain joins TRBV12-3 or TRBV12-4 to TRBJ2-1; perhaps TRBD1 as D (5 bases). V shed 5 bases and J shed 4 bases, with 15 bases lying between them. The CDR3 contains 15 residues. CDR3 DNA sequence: TGTGCCAGCAGTCTAACCCGTGACAGTTACAATGAGCAGTTCCTC. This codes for CASSLTRDSYNEQFL.

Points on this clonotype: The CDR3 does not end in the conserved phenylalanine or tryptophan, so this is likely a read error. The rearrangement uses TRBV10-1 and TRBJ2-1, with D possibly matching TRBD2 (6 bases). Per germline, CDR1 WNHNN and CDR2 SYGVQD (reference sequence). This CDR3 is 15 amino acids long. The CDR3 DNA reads TGCGCCGGCAGTGAGGAGGGGAGCTCCTACAATGAGCAGTTCTCC. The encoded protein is CAGSEEGSSYNEQFS.

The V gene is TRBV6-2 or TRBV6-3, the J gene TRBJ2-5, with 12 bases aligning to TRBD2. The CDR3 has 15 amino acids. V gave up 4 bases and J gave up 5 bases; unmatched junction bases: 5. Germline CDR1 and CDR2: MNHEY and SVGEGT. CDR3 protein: CASSCPTSGSETQYF. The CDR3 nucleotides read TGTGCCAGCAGTTGCCCGACTAGCGGGAGTGAGACCCAGTACTTC.

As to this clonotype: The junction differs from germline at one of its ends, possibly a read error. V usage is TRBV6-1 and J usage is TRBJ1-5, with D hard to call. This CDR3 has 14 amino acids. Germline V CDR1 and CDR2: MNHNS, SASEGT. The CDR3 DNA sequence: TGTGCCAGCAGCCCCTCACATGGGAAGCAGCCCCGGCATTTT. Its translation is CASSPSHGKQPRHF.

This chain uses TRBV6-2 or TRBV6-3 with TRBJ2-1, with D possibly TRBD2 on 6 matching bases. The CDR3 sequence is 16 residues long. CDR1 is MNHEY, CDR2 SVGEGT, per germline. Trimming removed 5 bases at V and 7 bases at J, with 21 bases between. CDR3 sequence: CASSPRTNGGANEQFF. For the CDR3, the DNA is TGTGCCAGCAGTCCCCGGACTAACGGGGGAGCAAATGAGCAGTTCTTC.

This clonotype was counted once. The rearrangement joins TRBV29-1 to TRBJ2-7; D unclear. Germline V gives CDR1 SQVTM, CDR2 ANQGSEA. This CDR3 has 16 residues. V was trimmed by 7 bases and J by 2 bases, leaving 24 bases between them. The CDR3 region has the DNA TGCAGCGCCACGACATCTGTGACCGGCGTTCCCTACGAGCAGTACTTC. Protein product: CSATTSVTGVPYEQYF.

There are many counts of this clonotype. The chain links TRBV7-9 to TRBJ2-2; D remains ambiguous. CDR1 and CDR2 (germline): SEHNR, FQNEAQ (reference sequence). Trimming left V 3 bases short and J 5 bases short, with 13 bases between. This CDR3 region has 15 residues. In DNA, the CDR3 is TGTGCCAGCAGCTTTCTTGCTGTTCGGACCGGGGAGCTGTTTTTT. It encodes CASSFLAVRTGELFF.

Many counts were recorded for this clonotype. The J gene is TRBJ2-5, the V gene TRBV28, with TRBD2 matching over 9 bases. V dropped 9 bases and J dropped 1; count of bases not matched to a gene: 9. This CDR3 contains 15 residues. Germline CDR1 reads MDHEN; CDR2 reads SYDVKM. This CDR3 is CASHLASGVQETQYF. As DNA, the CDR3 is TGTGCCAGTCATTTGGCTAGCGGGGTCCAAGAGACCCAGTACTTC.

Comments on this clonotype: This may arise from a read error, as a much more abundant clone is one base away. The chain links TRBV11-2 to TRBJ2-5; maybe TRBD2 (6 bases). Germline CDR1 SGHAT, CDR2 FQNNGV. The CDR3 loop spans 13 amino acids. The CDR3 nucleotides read TGTGCCAGCACCTGGGGACTCCAAGAGACCCGGTACTTC. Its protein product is CASTWGLQETRYF.

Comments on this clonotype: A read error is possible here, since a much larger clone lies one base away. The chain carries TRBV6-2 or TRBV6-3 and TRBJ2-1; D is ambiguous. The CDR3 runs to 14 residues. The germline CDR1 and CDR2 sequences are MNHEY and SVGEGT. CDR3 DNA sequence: TGTGCCAACTCGACGGACGGGTCCTACAATGAGCAGCTCTTC. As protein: CANSTDGSYNEQLF.

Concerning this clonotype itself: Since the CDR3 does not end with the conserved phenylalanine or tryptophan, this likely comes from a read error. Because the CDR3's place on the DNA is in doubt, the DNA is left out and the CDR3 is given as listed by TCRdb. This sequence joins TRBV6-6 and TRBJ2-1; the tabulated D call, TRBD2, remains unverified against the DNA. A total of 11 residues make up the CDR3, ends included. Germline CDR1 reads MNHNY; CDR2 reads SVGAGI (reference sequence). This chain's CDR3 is CAGSQLTLPFL.

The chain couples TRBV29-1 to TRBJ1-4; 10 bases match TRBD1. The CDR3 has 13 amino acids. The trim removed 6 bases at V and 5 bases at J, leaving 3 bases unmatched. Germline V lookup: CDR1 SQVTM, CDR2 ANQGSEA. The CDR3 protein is CSVWGQGNEKLFF. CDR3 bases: TGCAGCGTATGGGGACAGGGGAATGAAAAACTGTTTTTT.

For the CDR3, the DNA is TGCGCCAGCTGCCGAGATGCGGCGTTAGGGCAGCCCCAGCATTTT. Translating gives CASCRDAALGQPQHF. This rearrangement joins TRBV4-1 to TRBJ1-5; D gene uncertain. CDR3 length: 15 residues. The germline CDR1 and CDR2 sequences are MGHRA and YSYEKL. Trimming cost V 8 bases and J 7 bases, with 21 bases left between them.

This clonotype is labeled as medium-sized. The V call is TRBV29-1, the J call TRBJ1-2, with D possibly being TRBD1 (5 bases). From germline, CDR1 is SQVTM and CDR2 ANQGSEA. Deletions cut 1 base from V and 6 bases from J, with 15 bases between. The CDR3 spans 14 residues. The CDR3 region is CSVEAEEGVDGYTF. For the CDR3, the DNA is TGCAGCGTTGAAGCGGAAGAAGGGGTGGATGGCTACACCTTC.

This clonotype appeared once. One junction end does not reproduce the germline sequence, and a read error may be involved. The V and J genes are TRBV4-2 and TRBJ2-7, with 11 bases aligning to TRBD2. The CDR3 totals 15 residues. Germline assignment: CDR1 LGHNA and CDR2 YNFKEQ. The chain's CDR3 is CASSLDSGRDNEQYF. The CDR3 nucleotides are TGTGCTAGCAGCCTAGATAGCGGGAGGGACAACGAGCAGTACTTC.

This CDR3 reads CAISVRPRWMYEQYF. The DNA of the CDR3 is TGTGCCATCAGTGTTAGGCCCCGCTGGATGTACGAGCAGTACTTC. The chain recombines TRBV10-3 with TRBJ2-7, with D uncertain. Germline V CDR1 and CDR2: ENHRY, SYGVKD. V dropped 4 bases and J dropped 4 bases, with 17 bases sitting between them. CDR3 length: 15 residues.

CDR3 in DNA: TGTGCCAGCAGCTCCGGAGCAGTGGATAACATTCAGTACTTC. Translation: CASSSGAVDNIQYF. This chain links TRBV11-2 with TRBJ2-4; D is uncertain. The ends were cut back, 4 bases at V and 7 bases at J, with 14 bases in the middle. Germline loops: CDR1 SGHAT, CDR2 FQNNGV. CDR3 length equals 14 residues. Based on the CDR3 plus reference TRBV11-2 and TRBJ2-4, the full variable domain is EAGVAQSPRYKIIEKRQSVAFWCNPISGHATLYWYQQILGQGPKLLIQFQNNGVVDDSQLPKDRFSAERLKGVDSTLKIQPAKLEDSAVYLCASSSGAVDNIQYFGAGTRLSVL.

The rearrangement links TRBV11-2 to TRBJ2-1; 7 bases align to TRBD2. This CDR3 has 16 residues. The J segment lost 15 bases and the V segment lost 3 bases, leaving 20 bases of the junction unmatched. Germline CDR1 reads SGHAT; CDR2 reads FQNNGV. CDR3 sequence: CASSFGGGECFNERFF. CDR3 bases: TGTGCCAGCAGCTTTGGGGGAGGGGAGTGCTTCAATGAACGGTTCTTC.

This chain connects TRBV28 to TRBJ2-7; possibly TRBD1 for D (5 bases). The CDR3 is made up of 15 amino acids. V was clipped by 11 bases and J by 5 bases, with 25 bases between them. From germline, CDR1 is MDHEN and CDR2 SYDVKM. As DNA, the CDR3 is TGTGCCGACAGTTTTAAAGGGCAGGGAAGTGACGAGCAGTACTTC. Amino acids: CADSFKGQGSDEQYF. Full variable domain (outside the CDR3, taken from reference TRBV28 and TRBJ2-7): DVKVTQSSRYLVKRTGEKVFLECVQDMDHENMFWYRQDPGLGLRLIYFSYDVKMKEKGDIPEGYSVSREKKERFSLILESASTNQTSMYLCADSFKGQGSDEQYFGPGTRLTVT.

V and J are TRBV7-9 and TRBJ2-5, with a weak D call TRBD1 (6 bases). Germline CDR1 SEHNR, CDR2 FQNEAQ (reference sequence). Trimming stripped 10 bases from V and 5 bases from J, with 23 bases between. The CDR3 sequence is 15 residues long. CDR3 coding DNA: TGTGCCAATAGCTTAGGAGACAGGCCCTGGGAGACCCAGTACTTC. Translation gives CANSLGDRPWETQYF.

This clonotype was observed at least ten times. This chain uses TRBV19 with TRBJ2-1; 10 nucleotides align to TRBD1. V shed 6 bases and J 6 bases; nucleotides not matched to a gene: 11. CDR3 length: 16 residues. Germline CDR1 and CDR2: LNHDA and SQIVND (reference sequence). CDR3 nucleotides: TGTGCCAGTAGGGGGGGAAGGACAGGGGGAGGCAATGAGCAGTTCTTC. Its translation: CASRGGRTGGGNEQFF.

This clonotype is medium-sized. CDR3 protein: CASSDSLAKNIQYF. CDR3 in DNA: TGTGCCAGCAGCGACAGCTTAGCCAAAAACATTCAGTACTTC. The chain uses TRBV6-5 and TRBJ2-4, with D possibly TRBD1 on 5 matching bases. V was shortened by 6 bases and J by 0 bases, with 9 bases between the two germline ends. The CDR3 totals 14 residues. CDR1 and CDR2 from the germline V gene are MNHEY and SVGAGI.

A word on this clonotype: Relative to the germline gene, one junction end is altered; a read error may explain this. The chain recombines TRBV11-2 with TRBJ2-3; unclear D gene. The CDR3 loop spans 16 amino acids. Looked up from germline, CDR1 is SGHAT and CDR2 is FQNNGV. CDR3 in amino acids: CASCLVRGSSIDTQYF. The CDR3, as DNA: TGTGCCAGCTGCTTGGTGCGTGGCAGTTCCATAGATACTCAGTATTTT.

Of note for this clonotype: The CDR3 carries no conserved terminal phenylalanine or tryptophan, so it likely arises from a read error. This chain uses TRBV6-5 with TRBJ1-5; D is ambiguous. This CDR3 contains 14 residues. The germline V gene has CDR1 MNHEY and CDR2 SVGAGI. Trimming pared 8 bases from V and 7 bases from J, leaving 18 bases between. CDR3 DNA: TGTGCCAGCGGCCTGACTGCCCGAGGGCAGCCCCAGCATTAT. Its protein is CASGLTARGQPQHY.

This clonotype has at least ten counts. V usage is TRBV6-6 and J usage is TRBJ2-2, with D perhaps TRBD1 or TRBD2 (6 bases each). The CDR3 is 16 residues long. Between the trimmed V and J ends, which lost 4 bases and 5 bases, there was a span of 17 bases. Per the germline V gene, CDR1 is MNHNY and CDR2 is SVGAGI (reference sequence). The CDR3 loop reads CASSSPRGGSTGELFF. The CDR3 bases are TGTGCCAGCAGTTCCCCGAGAGGGGGGAGTACCGGGGAGCTGTTTTTT.